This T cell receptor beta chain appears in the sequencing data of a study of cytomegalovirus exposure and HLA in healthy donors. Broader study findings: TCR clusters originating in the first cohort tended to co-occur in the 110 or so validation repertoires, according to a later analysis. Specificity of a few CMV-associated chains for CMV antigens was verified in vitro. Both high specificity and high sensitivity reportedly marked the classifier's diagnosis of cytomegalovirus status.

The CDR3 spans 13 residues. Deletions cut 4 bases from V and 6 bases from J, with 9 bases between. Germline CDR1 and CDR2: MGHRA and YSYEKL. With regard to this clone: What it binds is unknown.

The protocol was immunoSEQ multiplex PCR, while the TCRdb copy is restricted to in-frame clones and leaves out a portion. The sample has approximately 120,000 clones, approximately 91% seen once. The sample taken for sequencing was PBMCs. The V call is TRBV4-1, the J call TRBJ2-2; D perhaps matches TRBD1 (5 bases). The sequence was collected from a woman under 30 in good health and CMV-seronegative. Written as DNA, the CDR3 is TGCGCCAGCAGCCCCCAGGGCGCCGGGGAGCTGTTTTTT. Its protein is CASSPQGAGELFF.